One T cell receptor beta chain is described in this entry. Its antigen is not yet known. One base away there is no much larger clone; base qualities are not given. The data stem from a study of blood T cell repertoires in COVID-19 (TCRdb year 2020). In terms of the full investigation: Samples from collaborators originated in the United States, Italy and Spain and spanned both the acute and convalescent phases of COVID-19. The prospective study material was composed of cDNA or gDNA derived from T cells, B-cell-depleted T cells, or PBMCs. Deeply sampled blood TCRbeta repertoires from subjects exposed to, actively infected with, or recovered from COVID-19 were included in the dataset. The repertoires were released in a freely available public database intended as a resource for research on the immune response to SARS-CoV-2. Samples were obtained from the ongoing ImmuneRACE study (first 160 participants) and from 1,254 subjects provided by 6 global collaborators. Sample metadata almost always included a de-identified subject ID, COVID-19 status, age in years and sex. Where available, HLA class I and class II types were obtained from metadata supplied by the sample provider rather than from assay-based typing.

Overall results and qualifications from the work: How much clinical and demographic metadata was included differed by source and by participant, and the metadata was provided uncurated.

Each collaborating institution followed its own protocols to collect whole blood in K2EDTA tubes. For TCRbeta analysis, collaborators shipped samples in one of three forms: frozen whole blood, isolated PBMCs, or DNA extracted from either of those sample types. Based on the germline V gene (reference sequence), the CDR1 and CDR2 sequences are SEHNR and FQNEAQ. V loses 6 bases of germline sequence and J loses 13 bases, and the interval between the two ends is 10 bases. Measured from the cysteine to the phenylalanine, the CDR3 is 10 residues long. The retained sequence is limited to the CDR3, 30 bases, with the frame set at the first base. TCRbeta CDR3 regions were amplified from genomic DNA by means of the immunoSEQ Assay, a bias-controlled multiplex PCR. On the authors' methods: Nucleated cell counts per sample were estimated from amplification of reference gene primers within the assay. Sequence reads were collapsed and filtered to measure the absolute abundance of every unique TCRbeta CDR3 rearrangement. For each sample, productive Simpson clonality was calculated as the square root of Simpson's diversity index over productive rearrangements. This is the immuneACCESS table as TCRdb keeps it, with only in-frame sequences that have V and J called. A part of the clones is gone; compared with another copy, unresolved V genes explain less than half, and the rest is unexplained. That table gives V, J and clone size, and the DNA gave D and trimming. The sample table contains approximately 11,000 clones; only one count was recorded for 70% to 90% of them. In total, the top ten clones hold under 40% of the sample.

The receptor chain draws on TRBV7-9 and TRBJ2-1; TRBD1 is perhaps the D gene, given 6 matching bases. Sample: peripheral blood. This receptor was identified in a man in his fifties or sixties with active COVID-19. The CDR3 has the sequence CASSGDKQFF. At the DNA level, the sequence is TGTGCCAGCAGTGGGGACAAACAGTTCTTC.